This T cell receptor beta chain was recorded in a study of blood T cell repertoires in COVID-19 (TCRdb year 2020). About the investigation overall: Collaborator samples came from the United States, Italy and Spain and covered acute and convalescent phases of COVID-19. Where HLA class I and class II types were available, the types were taken from metadata supplied by the sample provider, not from assay-based typing. The repertoires were made available in a free public database intended to serve as a resource for research on the immune response to SARS-CoV-2. Deeply sampled blood TCRbeta repertoires from subjects exposed to, actively infected with, or recovered from COVID-19 were included in the dataset. The sample metadata nearly always contained a de-identified subject ID, COVID-19 status, age in years and sex. Samples came from the ongoing ImmuneRACE study (first 160 participants) plus 1,254 subjects from 6 global collaborators. The prospective study material was composed of cDNA or gDNA derived from T cells, B-cell-depleted T cells, or PBMCs. What the research found in general, with its limitations: How much clinical and demographic metadata was included differed by source and by participant, and the metadata was provided uncurated.

V loses 3 bases of germline sequence and J loses 0 bases, and the interval between the two ends is 15 bases. From the germline V gene, CDR1 is SGHRS and CDR2 is YFSETQ. Spanning cysteine to phenylalanine, the CDR3 consists of 16 amino acids. The CDR3 DNA has 48 bases and is translated from base 1. About this clone itself: Its antigen is unknown. No clone much larger than this one lies a single base away; base qualities are absent.

Participants in the prospective study were enrolled through a virtual design, were aged about 18 to 89 years, and lived in about 25 United States geographic areas. In the prospective study, cohorts were assigned on the basis of participant-reported clinical history obtained from a screening survey and a study questionnaire. Recovered participants in ImmuneRACE Cohort 3 were defined by two consecutive negative NP/OP PCR tests, clearance by a healthcare professional, or resolution of symptoms. In the prospective study, mobile phlebotomists collected whole blood, serum and a nasopharyngeal or oropharyngeal swab from each participant. Over an approximately 2-month period, participants in the prospective study had the option of providing additional blood draws and questionnaires. Before DNA extraction, blood samples from the prospective study were shipped at room temperature or frozen. TCRbeta CDR3 regions were amplified from genomic DNA using the immunoSEQ Assay, a bias-controlled multiplex PCR. The authors' analysis ran thus. Nucleated cell counts per sample were estimated from amplification of reference gene primers within the assay. To quantify the absolute abundance of each unique TCRbeta CDR3 rearrangement, sequence reads were collapsed and filtered. For each sample, productive Simpson clonality was calculated as the square root of Simpson's diversity index across productive rearrangements. Imported from immuneACCESS, the table was reduced by TCRdb to in-frame sequences with V and J called. These copies leave out some clones; in studies compared against another copy, an unresolved V gene accounts for under half, and the cause of the remainder is not known. V and J calls and clone size follow that table, whereas D and trimming were derived from the DNA. The sample table records a few hundred thousand clones; approximately 78% of these occur just once. The ten largest make up about 9% of the sample.

This sequence was found in a middle-aged man who had recovered from COVID-19. Sequenced input: PBMCs or T cells enriched from blood (not recorded which). Recombination linked TRBV5-1 to TRBJ1-1; tentative D gene TRBD1, with 6 bases matching. Read as DNA, the sequence is TGCGCCAGCAGCTCGGTACAGGGTTCGGTGAACACTGAAGCTTTCTTT. This sequence encodes CASSSVQGSVNTEAFF.